The rows below give T cell receptor beta chains drawn from one sample of a study of OX40 agonist ivuxolimab in advanced cancers. The assay was immunoSEQ multiplex PCR, and TCRdb's table has in-frame clones only and misses some. Here the sample spans tens of thousands of clones, 80% being singletons. The sample was CD4+ or CD8+ T cells sorted from blood, taken in a trial of the OX40 agonist ivuxolimab. The receptors here all came from an adult with an advanced solid tumor such as melanoma, head and neck, liver or kidney cancer. The CDR3 runs from the conserved cysteine through the conserved F or W. The order of the fields is D gene, V gene, clone size, J gene, CDR3 protein, CDR3 DNA. D genes are given only for firm matches. The size of a clone is reported for some rows only, either as once, few or many, or as a class for expanded clones.

d_call: TRBD2; v_call: TRBV4-1; clone_size: -; j_call: TRBJ2-1; cdr3_aa: CASSQDTGLAGNEQFF; cdr3_nt: TGCGCCAGCAGCCAAGATACGGGACTAGCGGGCAATGAGCAGTTCTTC
d_call: TRBD2; v_call: TRBV5-4; clone_size: -; j_call: TRBJ2-2; cdr3_aa: CASGRTSGNTGELFF; cdr3_nt: TGTGCCAGCGGAAGGACTAGCGGGAACACCGGGGAGCTGTTTTTT
d_call: TRBD1; v_call: TRBV6-1; clone_size: -; j_call: TRBJ1-2; cdr3_aa: CASSEGGQLGYTF; cdr3_nt: TGTGCCAGCAGTGAAGGGGGACAGTTGGGCTACACCTTC
d_call: -; v_call: TRBV7-3; clone_size: -; j_call: TRBJ2-5; cdr3_aa: CASSSYREETQYF; cdr3_nt: TGTGCCAGCAGCAGCTACAGGGAAGAGACCCAGTACTTC
d_call: -; v_call: TRBV5-8; clone_size: -; j_call: TRBJ2-1; cdr3_aa: CASSEIRGDEQFF; cdr3_nt: TGTGCCAGCAGCGAGATAAGGGGCGATGAGCAGTTCTTC
d_call: TRBD2; v_call: TRBV5-4; clone_size: -; j_call: TRBJ2-7; cdr3_aa: CASSRAGGWYEQYF; cdr3_nt: TGTGCCAGCTCCCGGGCGGGAGGGTGGTACGAGCAGTACTTC
d_call: TRBD2; v_call: TRBV28; clone_size: -; j_call: TRBJ2-2; cdr3_aa: CASSPLPAGAGELFF; cdr3_nt: TGTGCCAGCAGCCCCCTTCCGGCGGGGGCCGGGGAGCTGTTTTTT
d_call: -; v_call: TRBV18; clone_size: -; j_call: TRBJ2-3; cdr3_aa: CASSPPGVRTDTQYF; cdr3_nt: TGTGCCAGCTCACCACCAGGGGTCCGCACAGATACGCAGTATTTT
d_call: TRBD1; v_call: TRBV4-1; clone_size: once; j_call: TRBJ2-5; cdr3_aa: CASSQEPGQGTQYF; cdr3_nt: TGCGCCAGCAGCCAAGAACCGGGACAGGGGACCCAGTACTTC
d_call: TRBD2; v_call: TRBV25-1; clone_size: -; j_call: TRBJ2-5; cdr3_aa: CVAGGPYETQYF; cdr3_nt: TGTGTCGCGGGAGGGCCGTATGAGACCCAGTACTTC
d_call: -; v_call: TRBV30; clone_size: -; j_call: TRBJ1-1; cdr3_aa: CAWASTSPTLNTEAFF; cdr3_nt: TGTGCCTGGGCAAGTACCTCCCCGACCTTGAACACTGAAGCTTTCTTT
d_call: TRBD2; v_call: TRBV10-1; clone_size: -; j_call: TRBJ2-1; cdr3_aa: CASSLAGVVYNEQFF; cdr3_nt: TGCGCCAGCAGTCTAGCGGGAGTGGTCTACAATGAGCAGTTCTTC
d_call: TRBD1; v_call: TRBV7-9; clone_size: -; j_call: TRBJ2-7; cdr3_aa: CASRPGQGDEQYF; cdr3_nt: TGTGCCAGCAGACCGGGGCAGGGGGACGAGCAATACTTC
d_call: -; v_call: TRBV7-2; clone_size: -; j_call: TRBJ2-5; cdr3_aa: CASSLMASETQYF; cdr3_nt: TGTGCCAGCAGCTTAATGGCTAGCGAGACCCAGTACTTC
d_call: TRBD1; v_call: TRBV2; clone_size: -; j_call: TRBJ1-2; cdr3_aa: CASSDPDRGTNGYTF; cdr3_nt: TGTGCCAGCAGTGATCCCGACAGGGGGACGAATGGCTACACCTTC
d_call: -; v_call: TRBV6-1; clone_size: -; j_call: TRBJ1-2; cdr3_aa: CASSEAGIYGYTF; cdr3_nt: TGTGCCAGCAGTGAAGCAGGGATCTATGGCTACACCTTC
d_call: -; v_call: TRBV5-1; clone_size: -; j_call: TRBJ2-7; cdr3_aa: CASSPGTYSYEQYF; cdr3_nt: TGCGCCAGCAGCCCTGGGACATATTCCTACGAGCAGTACTTC
d_call: -; v_call: TRBV20-1; clone_size: -; j_call: TRBJ2-1; cdr3_aa: CSARDRNEQFF; cdr3_nt: TGCAGTGCTAGAGACCGAAATGAGCAGTTCTTC
d_call: TRBD1; v_call: TRBV19; clone_size: -; j_call: TRBJ2-4; cdr3_aa: CASSSGTGGNIQYF; cdr3_nt: TGTGCCAGTAGTAGCGGGACAGGGGGAAACATTCAGTACTTC
d_call: TRBD2; v_call: TRBV4-1; clone_size: -; j_call: TRBJ2-4; cdr3_aa: CASSQGLAGGLTKNIQYF; cdr3_nt: TGCGCCAGCAGCCAAGGACTAGCGGGGGGTTTAACCAAAAACATTCAGTACTTC
d_call: -; v_call: TRBV30; clone_size: -; j_call: TRBJ2-4; cdr3_aa: CAWSRGKGKNIQYF; cdr3_nt: TGTGCCTGGAGCCGGGGGAAGGGCAAAAACATTCAGTACTTC
d_call: TRBD1; v_call: TRBV6-1; clone_size: -; j_call: TRBJ1-1; cdr3_aa: CASSDGQGAGNTEAFF; cdr3_nt: TGTGCCAGCAGTGACGGACAGGGGGCCGGGAACACTGAAGCTTTCTTT
d_call: TRBD2; v_call: TRBV4-2; clone_size: -; j_call: TRBJ2-1; cdr3_aa: CASSQDALAGDNEQFF; cdr3_nt: TGTGCCAGCAGCCAAGACGCCCTAGCGGGGGACAATGAGCAGTTCTTC
d_call: -; v_call: TRBV19; clone_size: -; j_call: TRBJ1-3; cdr3_aa: CASSMRSSGNTIYF; cdr3_nt: TGTGCCAGTAGTATGAGGAGCTCTGGAAACACCATATATTTT
d_call: -; v_call: TRBV30; clone_size: few; j_call: TRBJ1-5; cdr3_aa: CAWSAAGYQPQHF; cdr3_nt: TGTGCCTGGAGTGCGGCGGGGTATCAGCCCCAGCATTTT
d_call: -; v_call: TRBV6-1; clone_size: -; j_call: TRBJ2-1; cdr3_aa: CASRFSIPSYNEQFF; cdr3_nt: TGTGCCAGCAGATTTTCCATTCCCTCCTACAATGAGCAGTTCTTC
d_call: -; v_call: TRBV5-1; clone_size: -; j_call: TRBJ2-3; cdr3_aa: CASSPKGGTDTQYF; cdr3_nt: TGCGCCAGCAGCCCGAAGGGGGGCACAGATACGCAGTATTTT
d_call: TRBD1; v_call: TRBV5-5; clone_size: once; j_call: TRBJ2-7; cdr3_aa: CASSAQGTSSYEQYF; cdr3_nt: TGTGCCAGCAGCGCACAGGGGACCAGCTCCTACGAGCAGTACTTC
d_call: -; v_call: TRBV5-6; clone_size: once; j_call: TRBJ1-1; cdr3_aa: CASSSKQLYTEAFF; cdr3_nt: TGTGCCAGCAGCTCGAAACAGCTGTACACTGAAGCTTTCTTT
d_call: -; v_call: TRBV4-2; clone_size: -; j_call: TRBJ2-1; cdr3_aa: CASSRDEGSQFF; cdr3_nt: TGTGCCAGCAGCCGAGACGAAGGATCTCAGTTCTTC
d_call: -; v_call: TRBV7-2; clone_size: -; j_call: TRBJ2-5; cdr3_aa: CASSLRGHQETQYF; cdr3_nt: TGTGCCAGCAGCTTACGGGGACACCAAGAGACCCAGTACTTC
d_call: -; v_call: TRBV5-4; clone_size: -; j_call: TRBJ2-3; cdr3_aa: CASSLRWSTDTQYF; cdr3_nt: TGTGCCAGCAGCCTTAGGTGGAGCACAGATACGCAGTATTTT
d_call: TRBD2; v_call: TRBV5-1; clone_size: -; j_call: TRBJ2-7; cdr3_aa: CASGGVQGSYEQYF; cdr3_nt: TGCGCCAGCGGGGGGGTGCAGGGATCCTACGAGCAGTACTTC
d_call: TRBD2; v_call: TRBV29-1; clone_size: -; j_call: TRBJ2-1; cdr3_aa: CSVEDLRPRTSGGHSSYNEQFF; cdr3_nt: TGCAGCGTTGAAGATCTTCGGCCACGGACTAGCGGGGGGCATAGCTCCTACAATGAGCAGTTCTTC
d_call: -; v_call: TRBV4-2; clone_size: few; j_call: TRBJ1-3; cdr3_aa: CASTPSGGAHIYF; cdr3_nt: TGTGCCAGCACCCCGTCGGGCGGGGCGCACATATATTTT
d_call: -; v_call: TRBV10-3; clone_size: -; j_call: TRBJ1-2; cdr3_aa: CAIRTSGGEAYGYTF; cdr3_nt: TGTGCCATCAGGACCAGTGGGGGGGAGGCCTATGGCTACACCTTC
d_call: -; v_call: TRBV21-1; clone_size: few; j_call: TRBJ2-4; cdr3_aa: CASPLGTGEGKNIQYF; cdr3_nt: TGTGCCAGCCCCCTCGGGACAGGGGAGGGCAAAAACATTCAGTACTTC
d_call: TRBD1; v_call: TRBV4-2; clone_size: few; j_call: TRBJ1-2; cdr3_aa: CASSQEIRTGDGYTF; cdr3_nt: TGTGCCAGCAGCCAAGAGATCAGGACAGGCGATGGCTACACCTTC
d_call: TRBD2; v_call: TRBV12-5; clone_size: few; j_call: TRBJ2-2; cdr3_aa: CASGLVLPPLAGARNTGELFF; cdr3_nt: TGTGCTAGTGGTTTGGTACTCCCCCCCCTAGCGGGGGCCAGGAACACCGGGGAGCTGTTTTTT
d_call: -; v_call: TRBV5-4; clone_size: -; j_call: TRBJ2-3; cdr3_aa: CASSLWEPAGGRDTQYF; cdr3_nt: TGTGCCAGCAGCTTGTGGGAGCCAGCGGGTGGTCGAGATACGCAGTATTTT